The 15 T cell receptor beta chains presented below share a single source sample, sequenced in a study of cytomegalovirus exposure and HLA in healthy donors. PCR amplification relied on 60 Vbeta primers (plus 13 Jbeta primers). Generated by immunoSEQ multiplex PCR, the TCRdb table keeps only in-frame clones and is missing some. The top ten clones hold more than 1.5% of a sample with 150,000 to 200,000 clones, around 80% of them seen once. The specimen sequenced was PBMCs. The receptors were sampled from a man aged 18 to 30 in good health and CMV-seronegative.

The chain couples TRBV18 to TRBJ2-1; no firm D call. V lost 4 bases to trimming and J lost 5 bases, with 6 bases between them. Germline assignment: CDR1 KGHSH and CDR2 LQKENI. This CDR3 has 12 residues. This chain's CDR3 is CASSLANNEQFF. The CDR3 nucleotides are TGTGCCAGCTCACTGGCCAACAATGAGCAGTTCTTC.

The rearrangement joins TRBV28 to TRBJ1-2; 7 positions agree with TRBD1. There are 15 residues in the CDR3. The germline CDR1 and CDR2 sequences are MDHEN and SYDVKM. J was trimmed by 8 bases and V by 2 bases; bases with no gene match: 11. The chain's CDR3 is CASSLGGGTAEGYTF. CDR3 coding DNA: TGTGCCAGCAGTTTAGGTGGGGGGACAGCAGAAGGCTACACCTTC.

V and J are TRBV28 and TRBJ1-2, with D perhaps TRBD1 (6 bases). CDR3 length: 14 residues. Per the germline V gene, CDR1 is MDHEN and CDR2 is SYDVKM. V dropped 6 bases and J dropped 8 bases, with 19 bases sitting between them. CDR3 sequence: CASSPFGGGWGYTF. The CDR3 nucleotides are TGTGCCAGCAGCCCCTTCGGGGGGGGCTGGGGCTACACCTTC.

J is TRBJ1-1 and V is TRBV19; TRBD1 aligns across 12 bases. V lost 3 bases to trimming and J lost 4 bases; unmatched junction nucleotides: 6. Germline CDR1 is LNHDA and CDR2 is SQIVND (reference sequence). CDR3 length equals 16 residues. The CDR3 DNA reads TGTGCCAGTAGTATGGGGGACAGGGGGCCACTCACTGAAGCTTTCTTT. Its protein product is CASSMGDRGPLTEAFF.

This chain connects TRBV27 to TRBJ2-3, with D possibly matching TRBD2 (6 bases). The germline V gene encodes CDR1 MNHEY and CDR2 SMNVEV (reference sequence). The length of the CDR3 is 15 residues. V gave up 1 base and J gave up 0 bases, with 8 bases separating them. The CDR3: CASSLLGLSTDTQYF. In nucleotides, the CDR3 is TGTGCCAGCAGTTTATTGGGACTTAGCACAGATACGCAGTATTTT.

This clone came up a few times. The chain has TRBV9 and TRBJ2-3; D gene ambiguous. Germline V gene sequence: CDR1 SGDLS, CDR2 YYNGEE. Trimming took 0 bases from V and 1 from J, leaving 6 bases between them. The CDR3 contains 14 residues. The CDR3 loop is CASSVESGTDTQYF. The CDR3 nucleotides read TGTGCCAGCAGCGTAGAGTCAGGCACAGATACGCAGTATTTT. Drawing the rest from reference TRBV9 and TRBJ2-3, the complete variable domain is DSGVTQTPKHLITATGQRVTLRCSPRSGDLSVYWYQQSLDQGLQFLIQYYNGEERAKGNILERFSAQQFPDLHSELNLSSLELGDSALYFCASSVESGTDTQYFGPGTRLTVL.

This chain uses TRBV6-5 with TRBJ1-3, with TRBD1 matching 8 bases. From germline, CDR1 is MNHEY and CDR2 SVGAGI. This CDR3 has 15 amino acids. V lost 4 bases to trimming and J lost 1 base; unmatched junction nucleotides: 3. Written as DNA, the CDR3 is TGTGCCAGCAGTTCCACAGGGGGATCTGGAAACACCATATATTTT. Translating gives CASSSTGGSGNTIYF.

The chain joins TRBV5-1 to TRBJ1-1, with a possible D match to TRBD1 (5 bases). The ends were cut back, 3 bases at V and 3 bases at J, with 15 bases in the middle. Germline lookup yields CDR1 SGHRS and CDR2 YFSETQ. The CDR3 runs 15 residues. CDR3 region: CASSYGGVVDTEAFF. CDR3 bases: TGCGCCAGCAGCTACGGAGGGGTGGTGGACACTGAAGCTTTCTTT.

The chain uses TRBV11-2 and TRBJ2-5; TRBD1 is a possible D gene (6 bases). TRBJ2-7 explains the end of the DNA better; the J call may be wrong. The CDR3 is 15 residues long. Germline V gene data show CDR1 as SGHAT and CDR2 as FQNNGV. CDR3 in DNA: TGTGCCAGCAGCTTACCTCGGTCGTTGGGGGCCGAGCAGTACTTC. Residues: CASSLPRSLGAEQYF.

The chain's CDR3 is CASSSMNTEAFF. DNA of the CDR3: TGTGCCAGCAGCTCCATGAACACTGAAGCTTTCTTT. V and J are TRBV7-9 and TRBJ1-1; D gene unclear. V was shortened by 4 bases and J by 0 bases, with 3 bases between the two germline ends. Germline loops: CDR1 SEHNR, CDR2 FQNEAQ (reference sequence). This CDR3 comprises 12 residues.

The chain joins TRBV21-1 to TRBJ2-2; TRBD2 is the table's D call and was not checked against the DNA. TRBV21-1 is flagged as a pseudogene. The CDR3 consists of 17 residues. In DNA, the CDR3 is TGTGCCAGCAGCAAAGCGCCCAGCGGGAGCCGGACCGGGGAGCTGTTTTTT. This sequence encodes CASSKAPSGSRTGELFF.

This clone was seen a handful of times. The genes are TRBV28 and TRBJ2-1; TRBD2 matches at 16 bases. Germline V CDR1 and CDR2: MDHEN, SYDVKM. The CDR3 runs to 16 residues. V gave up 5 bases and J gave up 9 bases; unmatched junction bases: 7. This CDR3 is CASSPGTSGGAVEQFF. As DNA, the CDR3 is TGTGCCAGCAGTCCCGGGACTAGCGGGGGGGCAGTTGAGCAGTTCTTC.

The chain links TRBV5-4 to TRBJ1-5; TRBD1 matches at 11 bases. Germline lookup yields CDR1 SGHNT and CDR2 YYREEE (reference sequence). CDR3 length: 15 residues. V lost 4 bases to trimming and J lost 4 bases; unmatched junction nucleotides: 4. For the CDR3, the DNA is TGTGCCAGCAGCCCGGGACAGGGGGTAAATCAGCCCCAGCATTTT. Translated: CASSPGQGVNQPQHF.

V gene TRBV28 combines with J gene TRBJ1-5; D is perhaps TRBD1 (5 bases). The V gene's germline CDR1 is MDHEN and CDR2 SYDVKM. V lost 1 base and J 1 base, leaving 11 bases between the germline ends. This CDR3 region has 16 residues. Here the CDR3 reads CASSLFPGKSNQPQHF. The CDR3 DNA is TGTGCCAGCAGTTTATTTCCAGGGAAAAGCAATCAGCCCCAGCATTTT.

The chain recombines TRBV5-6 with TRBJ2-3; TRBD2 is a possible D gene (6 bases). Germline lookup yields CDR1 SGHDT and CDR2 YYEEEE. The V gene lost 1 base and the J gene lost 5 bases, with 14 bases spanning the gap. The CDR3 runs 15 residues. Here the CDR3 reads CASSLMGGVGDTQYF. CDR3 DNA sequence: TGTGCCAGCAGCTTGATGGGAGGTGTGGGAGATACGCAGTATTTT.